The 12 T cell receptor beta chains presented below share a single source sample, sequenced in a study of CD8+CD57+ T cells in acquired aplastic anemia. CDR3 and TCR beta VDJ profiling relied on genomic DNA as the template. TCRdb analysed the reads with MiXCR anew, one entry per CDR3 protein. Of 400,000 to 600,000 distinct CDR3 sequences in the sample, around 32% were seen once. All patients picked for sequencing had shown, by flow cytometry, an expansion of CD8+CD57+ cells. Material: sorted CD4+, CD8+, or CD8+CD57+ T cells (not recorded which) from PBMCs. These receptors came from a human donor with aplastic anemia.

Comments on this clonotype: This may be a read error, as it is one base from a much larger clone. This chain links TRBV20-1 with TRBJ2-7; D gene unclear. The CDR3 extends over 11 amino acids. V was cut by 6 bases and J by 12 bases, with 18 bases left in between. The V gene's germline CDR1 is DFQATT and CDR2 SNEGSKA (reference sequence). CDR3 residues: CSALFLGTRYF. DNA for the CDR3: TGCAGTGCCCTGTTCCTGGGCACGAGGTACTTC.

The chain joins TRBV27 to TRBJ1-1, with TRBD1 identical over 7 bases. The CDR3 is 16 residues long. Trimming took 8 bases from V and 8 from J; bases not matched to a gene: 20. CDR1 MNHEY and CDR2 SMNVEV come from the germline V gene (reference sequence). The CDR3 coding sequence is TGTGCCAGCGATCCCACAAACAGGGGCTACAAAGGAGAAGCTTTCTTT. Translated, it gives CASDPTNRGYKGEAFF.

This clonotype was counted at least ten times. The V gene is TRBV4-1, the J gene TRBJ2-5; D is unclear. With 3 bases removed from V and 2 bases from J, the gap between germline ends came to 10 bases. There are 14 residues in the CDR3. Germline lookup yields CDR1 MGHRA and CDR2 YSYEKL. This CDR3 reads CASSHTHFQETQYF. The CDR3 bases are TGCGCCAGCAGCCATACACACTTTCAAGAGACCCAGTACTTC.

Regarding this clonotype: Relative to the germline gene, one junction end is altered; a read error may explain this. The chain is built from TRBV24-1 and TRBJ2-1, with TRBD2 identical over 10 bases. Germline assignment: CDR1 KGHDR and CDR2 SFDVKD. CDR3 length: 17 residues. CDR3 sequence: CATSESSGSLSYNEQFF. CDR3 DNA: TGTGCTACCAGTGAATCTAGCGGGAGCCTCTCCTACAATGAGCAGTTCTTC.

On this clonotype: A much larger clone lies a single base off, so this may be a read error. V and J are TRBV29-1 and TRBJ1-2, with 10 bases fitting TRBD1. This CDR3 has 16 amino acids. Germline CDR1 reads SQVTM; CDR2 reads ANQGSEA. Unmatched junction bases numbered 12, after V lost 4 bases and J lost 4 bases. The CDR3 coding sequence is TGCAGCGTTGGGGGGACAGGGGCGGCGGGGATCTATGGCTACACCTTC. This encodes CSVGGTGAAGIYGYTF.

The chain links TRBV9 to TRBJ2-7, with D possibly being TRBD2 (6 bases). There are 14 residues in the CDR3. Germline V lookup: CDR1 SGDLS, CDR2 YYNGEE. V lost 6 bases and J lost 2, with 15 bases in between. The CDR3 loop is CASTDTLAPYEQYF. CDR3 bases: TGTGCCAGCACCGATACACTAGCCCCCTACGAGCAGTACTTC.

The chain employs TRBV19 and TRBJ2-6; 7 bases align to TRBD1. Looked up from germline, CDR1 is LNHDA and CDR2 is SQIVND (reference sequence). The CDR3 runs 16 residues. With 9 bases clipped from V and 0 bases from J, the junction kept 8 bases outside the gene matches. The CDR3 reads CASRPDRDSGANVLTF. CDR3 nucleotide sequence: TGTGCCAGCCGACCAGACAGGGACTCTGGGGCCAACGTCCTGACTTTC.

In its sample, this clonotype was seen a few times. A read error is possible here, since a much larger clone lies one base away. The CDR3 is CSVEVPLWTEAFF. The CDR3 bases are TGCAGCGTTGAAGTCCCCTTGTGGACTGAAGCTTTCTTT. V usage is TRBV29-1 and J usage is TRBJ1-1, with D hard to call. The CDR3 length is 13 residues. Trimming shortened V by 1 base and J by 5 bases, and 11 bases separated the two germline ends. The germline V gene has CDR1 SQVTM and CDR2 ANQGSEA.

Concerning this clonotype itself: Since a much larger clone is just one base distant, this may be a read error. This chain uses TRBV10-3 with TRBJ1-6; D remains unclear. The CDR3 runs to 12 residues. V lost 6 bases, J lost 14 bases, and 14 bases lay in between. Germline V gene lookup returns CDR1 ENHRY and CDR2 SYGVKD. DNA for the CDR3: TGTGCCATCAGCCCGAACCCGGGTGCCCTCCACTTT. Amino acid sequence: CAISPNPGALHF.

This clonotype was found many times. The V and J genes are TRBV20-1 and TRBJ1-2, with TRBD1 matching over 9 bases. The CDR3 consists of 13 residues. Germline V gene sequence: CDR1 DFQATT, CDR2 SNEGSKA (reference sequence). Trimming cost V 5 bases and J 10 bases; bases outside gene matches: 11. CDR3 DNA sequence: TGCAGTGCTGGGCCCGGGACAGGGAAGTTCTACACCTTC. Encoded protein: CSAGPGTGKFYTF.

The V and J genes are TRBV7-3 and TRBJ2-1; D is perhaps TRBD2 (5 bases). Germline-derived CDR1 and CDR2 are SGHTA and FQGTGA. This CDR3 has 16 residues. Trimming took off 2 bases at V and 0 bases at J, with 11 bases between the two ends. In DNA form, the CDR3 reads TGTGCCAGCAGCTTAGAGGGAACCATCTCCTACAATGAGCAGTTCTTC. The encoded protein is CASSLEGTISYNEQFF. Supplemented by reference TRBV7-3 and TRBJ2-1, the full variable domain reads GAGVSQTPSNKVTEKGKYVELRCDPISGHTALYWYRQSLGQGPEFLIYFQGTGAADDSGLPNDRFFAVRPEGSVSTLKIQRTERGDSAVYLCASSLEGTISYNEQFFGPGTRLTVL.

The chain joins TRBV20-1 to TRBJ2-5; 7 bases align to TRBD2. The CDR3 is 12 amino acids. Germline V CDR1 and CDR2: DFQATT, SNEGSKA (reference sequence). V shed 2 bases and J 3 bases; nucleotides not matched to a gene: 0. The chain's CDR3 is CSARLAEETQYF. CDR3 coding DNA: TGCAGTGCTAGACTAGCGGAAGAGACCCAGTACTTC.